A selection of T cell receptor beta chains follows, all from one sample in a study of blood T cell repertoires in COVID-19. Assay: immunoSEQ multiplex PCR; the TCRdb copy retains only in-frame clones and omits some. The sample has over 90,000 clones, 87% seen once. The specimen was peripheral blood. The origin of the receptors is a woman aged 45-60 years with COVID-19, enrolled during active disease. CDR3s include the opening cysteine and the closing phenylalanine or tryptophan. Fields, in order: V gene, J gene, clone size, D gene, CDR3 DNA, CDR3 protein. D genes are given only for firm matches. Clone size, where shown, is once, few, many, or a class for clones that have expanded.

>TRBV9|TRBJ2-3|-|-
TGTGCCAGCAGCTTAACTAGTTCTTGGATAGGCACAGATACGCAGTATTTT
CASSLTSSWIGTDTQYF
>TRBV4-1|TRBJ1-2|-|TRBD1
TGCGCCAGCAGCCATCACGGGACAGTCTATGGCTACACCTTC
CASSHHGTVYGYTF
>TRBV2|TRBJ1-1|once|-
TGTGCCATCCCTGGGAGGGGGATCAATGAAGCTTTCTTT
CAIPGRGINEAFF
>TRBV5-1|TRBJ2-3|-|-
TGCGCCAGCAGCTTGTCCGGACTAAACACAGATACGCAGTATTTT
CASSLSGLNTDTQYF
>TRBV4-3|TRBJ1-5|-|-
TGCGCCAGCAGCCAAGATTTCGGGGGTAGCAATCAGCCCCAGCATTTT
CASSQDFGGSNQPQHF
>TRBV5-4|TRBJ2-1|-|-
TGTGCCAGCAGGCATGAGGGTAGCGTCAATGAGCAGTTCTTC
CASRHEGSVNEQFF
>TRBV4-3|TRBJ2-3|-|TRBD2
TGCGCCAGCAGCCAAGATCTCTTTCGACTAGCGGGCACAGATACGCAGTATTTT
CASSQDLFRLAGTDTQYF
>TRBV9|TRBJ1-2|once|TRBD1
TGTGCCAGCAGCAACAGGGACCCCAGGGGGGGCTACACCTTC
CASSNRDPRGGYTF
>TRBV21-1|TRBJ2-7|-|-
TGTGCCAGCAGACATCCAAGCGGGGGCCCGCGGAGAGAGCAGTACTTC
CASRHPSGGPRREQYF
>TRBV19|TRBJ1-1|-|-
TGTGCCAGTAGTATAAGAGGGACGGGGGCTGAAGCTTTCTTT
CASSIRGTGAEAFF
>TRBV4-1|TRBJ1-1|-|-
TGCGCCAGCAGCCAAGCGTCTTCGGGGTACACTGAAGCTTTCTTT
CASSQASSGYTEAFF
>TRBV2|TRBJ2-3|-|-
TGTGCCAGCAGTGTGGGCACCACAGATACGCAGTATTTT
CASSVGTTDTQYF
>TRBV3-1/TRBV3-2|TRBJ2-2|few|-
TGTGCCAGCAGCCAAGACCTCTCAGGGGCCGGGGAGCTGTTTTTT
CASSQDLSGAGELFF
>TRBV4-2|TRBJ1-5|-|-
TGTGCCAGCAGCCAAGGGGGGGTTAATAGCAATCAGCCCCAGCATTTT
CASSQGGVNSNQPQHF
>TRBV9|TRBJ1-3|few|TRBD1
TGTGCCAGCAGCGTAGAGGGACAGGGTTACACCATATATTTT
CASSVEGQGYTIYF
>TRBV2|TRBJ1-1|-|TRBD1
TGTGCCAGCAGCGCTCGACAGGGGGCACCGAACACTGAAGCTTTCTTT
CASSARQGAPNTEAFF
>TRBV6-5|TRBJ2-7|once|-
TGTGCCAGCAAAAGACAGGGCGGGGAGTACGAGCAGTACTTC
CASKRQGGEYEQYF
>TRBV7-8|TRBJ1-2|-|TRBD1
TGTGCCAGCAGCTTAGCGCAGAGGTCTTTGGGGACAGGGGGCATAAACACCTTC
CASSLAQRSLGTGGINTF
>TRBV27|TRBJ2-1|-|TRBD1
TGTGCCAGCAGAGTGGGGACAGTCTACAATGAGCAGTTCTTC
CASRVGTVYNEQFF
>TRBV7-9|TRBJ2-1|-|TRBD2
TGTGCCAGCAACCCAGCGGGGGGCCCTAATGAGCAGTTCTTC
CASNPAGGPNEQFF
>TRBV7-9|TRBJ2-1|-|TRBD2
TGTGCCAGCAGCGAGGGACTAGCGGGGGGGAATGAGCAGTTCTTC
CASSEGLAGGNEQFF
>TRBV5-6|TRBJ2-7|-|TRBD1
TGTGCCAGCAGCTCCCGCGGACAGGTTATCTACGAGCAGTACTTC
CASSSRGQVIYEQYF
>TRBV7-9|TRBJ2-2|-|TRBD1
TGTGCCAGCAGGCCCGGGACAGCGATCTTCGTCACCGGGGAGCTGTTTTTT
CASRPGTAIFVTGELFF
>TRBV4-1|TRBJ1-6|few|TRBD1
TGCGCCAGCAGCCAACATCCGGGACAGGCGAATTCACCCCTCCACTTT
CASSQHPGQANSPLHF
>TRBV6-1|TRBJ2-3|-|TRBD1
TGTGCCAGCAGTGGCGGGACAGGGGGTTGGACAGATACGCAGTATTTT
CASSGGTGGWTDTQYF
>TRBV7-2|TRBJ1-6|-|TRBD1
TGTGCCAGCAGTCGACAGGGAATCTATAATTCACCCCTCCACTTT
CASSRQGIYNSPLHF
>TRBV7-2|TRBJ2-7|-|-
TGTGCCAGCAGCTTCGGGCGGGGCGCCGAGCAGTACTTC
CASSFGRGAEQYF
>TRBV19|TRBJ1-5|-|TRBD1
TGTGCCAGTAGTATAGGGGACAGCGGCAATCAGCCCCAGCATTTT
CASSIGDSGNQPQHF
>TRBV9|TRBJ1-2|-|-
TGTGCCAGCAGCGTAGTGGAGGGTGGCTACACCTTC
CASSVVEGGYTF
>TRBV9|TRBJ2-5|once|TRBD1
TGTGCCAGCAGCGGGGGACAGGGAGAGACCCAGTACTTC
CASSGGQGETQYF
>TRBV18|TRBJ2-5|-|-
TGTGCCAGCTCACCTAGGACGGGAAGCCAAGAGACCCAGTACTTC
CASSPRTGSQETQYF
>TRBV19|TRBJ1-3|-|-
TGTGCCAGTAGTATAGCCCGGACAGTAGTCTCTGGAAACACCATATATTTT
CASSIARTVVSGNTIYF
>TRBV5-1|TRBJ2-3|-|TRBD1
TGCGCCAGCGGGGACAGGGGGACTAGCACAGATACGCAGTATTTT
CASGDRGTSTDTQYF
>TRBV12-1|TRBJ1-2|-|-
TGTGCCAGCAGCTTTGACGCGGTCGAGCGGGGGGCTAACTATGGCTACACCTTC
CASSFDAVERGANYGYTF
>TRBV24-1|TRBJ2-3|-|TRBD1
TGTGCCACCAGTGATTACCGGACAGGAACAGATACGCAGTATTTT
CATSDYRTGTDTQYF
>TRBV2|TRBJ1-1|-|TRBD1
TGTGCCAGCAGTAGTCTGGGACAGACTGAAGCTTTCTTT
CASSSLGQTEAFF
>TRBV6-5|TRBJ1-1|-|-
TGTGCCAGTTCGGACAATTTGAACACTGAAGCTTTCTTT
CASSDNLNTEAFF
>TRBV12-3/TRBV12-4|TRBJ1-1|-|TRBD1
TGTGCCAGCATCTTGAGGGGGCTGAGTGAAGCTTTCTTT
CASILRGLSEAFF
>TRBV7-8|TRBJ2-1|-|-
TGTGCCAGCAGTATTGCAGGGAACAATGAGCAGTTCTTC
CASSIAGNNEQFF
>TRBV19|TRBJ2-3|few|TRBD1
TGTGCCAGTACCGACAGGGGAGGCGCAGATACGCAGTATTTT
CASTDRGGADTQYF
>TRBV12-3/TRBV12-4|TRBJ2-1|-|TRBD2
TGTGCCAGCATCCTCACTAGCGTTGGTGAGCAGTTCTTC
CASILTSVGEQFF
>TRBV20-1|TRBJ2-7|-|-
TGCAGTGCCAGTTCAGCGACCTACGAGCAGTACTTC
CSASSATYEQYF
>TRBV28|TRBJ2-3|-|-
TGTGCCAGCAGTTTATACAGGGTGACAGATACGCAGTATTTT
CASSLYRVTDTQYF
>TRBV2|TRBJ1-2|many|TRBD1
TGTGCCAGCAGTCACGGACAGGGTGGCTACACCTTC
CASSHGQGGYTF
>TRBV7-8|TRBJ2-3|-|TRBD2
TGTGCCAGCAGCCCGATACTAGCGGGGTATGCAGATACGCAGTATTTT
CASSPILAGYADTQYF
>TRBV12-3/TRBV12-4|TRBJ1-1|-|-
TGTGCCAGCAGTGAGGGAGGGACTGAAGCTTTCTTT
CASSEGGTEAFF
>TRBV5-5|TRBJ1-2|-|TRBD1
TGTGCCAGCAGCTTGCACCGGACGGGGGGGACAGGGCCAGCTTATGGCTACACCTTC
CASSLHRTGGTGPAYGYTF
>TRBV6-5|TRBJ1-3|-|-
TGTGCCAGCATAGGTCGACTCTCTGGAAACACCATATATTTT
CASIGRLSGNTIYF
>TRBV5-4|TRBJ1-5|-|TRBD1
TGTGCCAGCAGCTTTGGACAGGGTGGGGGTAATAGCAATCAGCCCCAGCATTTT
CASSFGQGGGNSNQPQHF
>TRBV11-1|TRBJ1-1|once|-
TGTGCCAGCAGCCTGGACTCCCTCCCCATGAACACTGAAGCTTTCTTT
CASSLDSLPMNTEAFF
>TRBV6-5|TRBJ1-4|-|-
TGTGCCAGCAGTTACCAGGGTAGGAGTGAAAAACTGTTTTTT
CASSYQGRSEKLFF
>TRBV7-3|TRBJ2-1|-|-
TGTGCCAGCAGCTTATCAGGGATCGAGCTTTCATCCTACAATGAGCAGTTCTTC
CASSLSGIELSSYNEQFF